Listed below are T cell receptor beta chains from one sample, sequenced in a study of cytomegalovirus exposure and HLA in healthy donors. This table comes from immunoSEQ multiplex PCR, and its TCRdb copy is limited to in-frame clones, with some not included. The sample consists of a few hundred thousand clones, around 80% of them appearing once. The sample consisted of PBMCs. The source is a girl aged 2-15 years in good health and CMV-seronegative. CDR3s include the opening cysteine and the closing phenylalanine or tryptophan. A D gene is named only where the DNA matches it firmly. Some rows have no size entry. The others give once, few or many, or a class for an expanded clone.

CASRIGGGQGFGELFF,TGTGCCAGCAGGATTGGGGGGGGGCAAGGATTCGGGGAGCTGTTTTTT,.,TRBJ2-2,TRBV28,.
CASSEFPDRGFVYEQYF,TGTGCCAGCAGTGAATTCCCGGACAGGGGTTTTGTGTACGAGCAGTACTTC,TRBD1,TRBJ2-7,TRBV2,.
CASSSSTGANYGYTF,TGTGCCAGCAGTTCGTCGACAGGGGCTAACTATGGCTACACCTTC,TRBD1,TRBJ1-2,TRBV28,once
CASSFRGAGVATNEKLFF,TGCGCCAGCAGCTTTCGGGGGGCGGGCGTTGCAACTAATGAAAAACTGTTTTTT,.,TRBJ1-4,TRBV5-1,.
CSITGGSTGELFF,TGCAGCATCACGGGGGGGTCCACCGGGGAGCTGTTTTTT,TRBD2,TRBJ2-2,TRBV29-1,.
CASSWYRERYGYTF,TGCGCCAGCAGCTGGTACAGAGAGAGATATGGCTACACCTTC,.,TRBJ1-2,TRBV5-6,.
CASSVREPYNSPLHF,TGTGCCAGCAGTGTCAGGGAACCCTATAATTCACCCCTCCACTTT,.,TRBJ1-6,TRBV2,.
CASSLAQLSSYNSPLHF,TGTGCCAGCAGCTTAGCACAGCTGAGCTCCTATAATTCACCCCTCCACTTT,.,TRBJ1-6,TRBV5-4,.
CASSQEGALGTQYF,TGTGCCAGCAGCCAAGAAGGAGCCCTTGGGACCCAGTACTTC,.,TRBJ2-5,TRBV4-2,.
CASSPRGGNTGELFF,TGTGCCAGCAGCCCCCGGGGAGGGAACACCGGGGAGCTGTTTTTT,.,TRBJ2-2,TRBV11-2,.
CASSSAFEQYF,TGTGCCAGCAGCTCTGCGTTCGAGCAGTACTTC,.,TRBJ2-7,TRBV5-4,.
CASSVAPGETQYF,TGTGCCAGCAGCGTAGCCCCGGGGGAGACCCAGTACTTC,.,TRBJ2-5,TRBV9,.
CASSREIYEQYF,TGTGCCAGCTCCAGGGAAATCTACGAGCAGTACTTC,.,TRBJ2-7,TRBV7-9,.
CASGGGAGELFF,TGTGCCAGCGGAGGGGGGGCCGGGGAGCTGTTTTTT,.,TRBJ2-2,TRBV25-1,.
CASSRSGALSEQYF,TGTGCCAGCAGCCGGTCAGGGGCCCTATCCGAGCAGTACTTC,.,TRBJ2-7,TRBV7-6,.
CASSGRQGITDTQYF,TGTGCCAGCAGCGGACGGCAGGGGATAACAGATACGCAGTATTTT,.,TRBJ2-3,TRBV5-6,.
CASSLGANQPQHF,TGTGCCAGCAGCTTGGGAGCCAATCAGCCCCAGCATTTT,.,TRBJ1-5,TRBV5-6,.
CASSLPLLAGSYNEQFF,TGTGCCAGCAGCTTACCCTTACTAGCGGGATCCTACAATGAGCAGTTCTTC,TRBD2,TRBJ2-1,TRBV5-4,.
CASSSPDSYEQYF,TGTGCCAGCAGCTCCCCGGACAGCTACGAGCAGTACTTC,.,TRBJ2-7,TRBV7-9,.
CATSRGHRGREGVQFF,TGTGCCACCAGCAGAGGGCACAGGGGGCGCGAAGGGGTGCAGTTCTTC,TRBD1,TRBJ2-1,TRBV15,.
CASSSRWDNEQFF,TGTGCCAGCAGCTCCAGGTGGGACAATGAGCAGTTCTTC,.,TRBJ2-1,TRBV7-9,.
CASSLTSGRVKRGYNEQFF,TGTGCCAGCAGTCTTACTAGCGGGAGGGTCAAGAGAGGCTACAATGAGCAGTTCTTC,TRBD2,TRBJ2-1,TRBV2,.
CASSLATGTGRSTEAFF,TGTGCCAGCAGCTTAGCCACGGGGACAGGGAGAAGTACTGAAGCTTTCTTT,TRBD1,TRBJ1-1,TRBV7-9,.
CASSAGTGGQETQYF,TGTGCCAGCAGCGCCGGGACAGGGGGCCAAGAGACCCAGTACTTC,TRBD1,TRBJ2-5,TRBV9,few
CASSVPGRGSYNEQFF,TGTGCCAGCAGTGTTCCCGGCAGGGGGTCCTACAATGAGCAGTTCTTC,TRBD1,TRBJ2-1,TRBV4-2,.
CASSELDRSTDTQYF,TGCGCCAGCAGTGAGTTGGACAGGAGCACAGATACGCAGTATTTT,TRBD1,TRBJ2-3,TRBV10-2,.
CASSVVTGSEQYF,TGTGCCAGCAGCGTAGTCACGGGTAGTGAGCAGTACTTC,.,TRBJ2-7,TRBV9,once
CSARASGEQYF,TGCAGTGCTAGAGCTAGTGGCGAGCAGTACTTC,.,TRBJ2-7,TRBV20-1,.